This T cell receptor beta chain appears in the sequencing data of a study of T cells after yellow fever vaccination. MiXCR, applied by TCRdb to the 5' RACE reads, yields one record per CDR3 protein. The sample includes 200,000 to 300,000 distinct CDR3 sequences, 10% to 15% of them seen just once. Regarding the study as a whole: Re-detected after boosting: most primary clones, around 97% of CD4 and around 86% of CD8.

In germline, CDR1 is SGHRS, CDR2 YFSETQ. The CDR3 has 14 amino acids. V was cut by 5 bases and J by 3 bases, with 15 bases left in between. This clonotype was seen a handful of times. Antigen unknown. The chain joins TRBV5-1 to TRBJ2-7, with D perhaps matching TRBD2 (5 bases). Sample: CD4+ T cells sorted from PBMCs, taken 45 days after the yellow fever booster vaccination. This clonotype was obtained from a man younger than 40 who received the YFV17D yellow fever vaccine. CDR3 region: CASSPPGTDYEQYF. The CDR3 DNA is TGCGCCAGCAGTCCTCCGGGAACTGACTACGAGCAGTACTTC.